This note documents a single T cell receptor (beta chain) sequence. Antigen: not known. CDR3 length equals 13 residues. Trimming took off 6 bases at V and 0 bases at J, with 6 bases between the two ends. CDR1 SGHTA and CDR2 FQGNSA come from the germline V gene. The entry originates in a study of beta chain features in type 1 diabetes. Study-level points and caveats: Naive, central memory and Treg TCRB repertoires seemed to resemble each other more closely in patients than they did in healthy donors. Lower insertion and higher deletion counts appeared at VDJ junctions in type 1 diabetes patients. In every one of the four CD4+ subsets, TCRB CDR3s were moderately but significantly shorter in Type 1 diabetes patients.

Based on CD45RO/CCR7/CD25/CD127/CD95/CD27, CD4+ regulatory, stem cell-like memory, naive and central memory cells were sorted. Expressed TCRB transcripts got sequenced, as all isolated RNA was reverse transcribed. Naive, central memory and regulatory T cell samples averaged about 3.57 million immunoSEQ reads each. The data were produced by immunoSEQ multiplex PCR, yet TCRdb's version contains in-frame clones alone and is incomplete. The sample lists hundreds of thousands of clones, about an eighth occurring once. This TCR derives from a man aged 18 to 30 with type 1 diabetes. V usage is TRBV7-2 and J usage is TRBJ1-5; D is unresolved. The sequenced sample consisted of naive CD4+ T cells from blood. CDR3: CASRPDSNQPQHF. CDR3 coding DNA: TGTGCCAGCAGGCCGGATAGCAATCAGCCCCAGCATTTT.